The 27 T cell receptor beta chains given below trace back to one sample, sequenced in a study of blood T cell repertoires in COVID-19. Assay used: immunoSEQ multiplex PCR; TCRdb lists only in-frame clones, some missing. The sample shows about 150,000 clones, 80% to 85% of them seen only once. Sequenced sample: peripheral blood. Receptors originate from a woman aged 60-75 years with acute or convalescent COVID-19.

The rearrangement joins TRBV5-6 to TRBJ2-7, with D hard to call. Per germline, CDR1 SGHDT and CDR2 YYEEEE. Trimming left V 0 bases short and J 3 bases short, with 7 bases between. This CDR3 spans 13 amino acids. The CDR3 protein is CASSLGQYYEQYF. CDR3 sequence (DNA): TGTGCCAGCAGCTTGGGGCAGTACTACGAGCAGTACTTC.

This rearrangement joins TRBV9 to TRBJ1-1; D possibly corresponds to TRBD1 (6 bases). The V end lost 0 bases, the J end lost 8 bases, and 11 bases lay between the germline ends. Germline values: CDR1 SGDLS, CDR2 YYNGEE. The CDR3 is 13 residues long. For the CDR3, the DNA is TGTGCCAGCAGCGTAGCCCCTGGACAGGAAGCTTTCTTT. Its protein product is CASSVAPGQEAFF.

The chain combines TRBV19 with TRBJ1-1; perhaps TRBD1 as D (5 bases). The CDR3 is 14 amino acids. Germline V gene data show CDR1 as LNHDA and CDR2 as SQIVND (reference sequence). The V end lost 5 bases, the J end lost 5 bases, and 15 bases lay between the germline ends. The chain's CDR3 is CASSPSGGKTEAFF. The CDR3 DNA reads TGTGCCAGTAGTCCCTCGGGGGGGAAAACTGAAGCTTTCTTT.

V is TRBV24-1 and J is TRBJ1-1; perhaps TRBD1 as D (6 bases). CDR1 is KGHDR, CDR2 SFDVKD, per germline. V was clipped by 2 bases and J by 5 bases, with 14 bases between them. This CDR3 is built from 15 residues. CDR3 sequence reads: CATSDSQGRGTEAFF. CDR3 sequence (DNA): TGTGCCACCAGTGATTCTCAGGGGAGGGGGACTGAAGCTTTCTTT.

This chain connects TRBV9 to TRBJ2-3, with D perhaps TRBD2 (6 bases). The germline V gene encodes CDR1 SGDLS and CDR2 YYNGEE. This CDR3 spans 17 amino acids. V shed 4 bases and J shed 0 bases, with 18 bases lying between them. This chain's CDR3 is CASSPYSSESSTDTQYF. In nucleotides, the CDR3 is TGTGCCAGCAGCCCATACTCTAGCGAATCCAGCACAGATACGCAGTATTTT.

Only a few counts were recorded for this clone. The chain recombines TRBV5-6 with TRBJ2-1; 10 nucleotides match TRBD2. The CDR3 runs 18 residues. Germline assignment: CDR1 SGHDT and CDR2 YYEEEE. V lost 4 bases and J lost 0; bases outside the gene matches: 10. The CDR3 loop reads CASSRTSGTYNSYNEQFF. CDR3 bases: TGTGCCAGCAGCCGGACTAGCGGAACTTATAACTCCTACAATGAGCAGTTCTTC. The full variable domain, with the rest looked up from reference TRBV5-6 and TRBJ2-1, is DAGVTQSPTHLIKTRGQQVTLRCSPKSGHDTVSWYQQALGQGPQFIFQYYEEEERQRGNFPDRFSGHQFPNYSSELNVNALLLGDSALYLCASSRTSGTYNSYNEQFFGPGTRLTVL.

The chain couples TRBV6-6 to TRBJ1-4; D perhaps matches TRBD1 (6 bases). The CDR3 runs 14 residues. Germline values: CDR1 MNHNY, CDR2 SVGAGI (reference sequence). The germline V and J ends were trimmed by 4 bases and 5 bases, with 11 bases remaining between them. CDR3 residues: CASSLPGVNEKLFF. The CDR3 DNA sequence: TGTGCCAGCAGTTTGCCAGGGGTCAATGAAAAACTGTTTTTT.

As DNA, the CDR3 is TGTGCCAGCAGCCTAGGACAGGGCCCCACAGATACGCAGTATTTT. Translated, it gives CASSLGQGPTDTQYF. This chain joins TRBV9 and TRBJ2-3; 8 bases agree with TRBD1. The V and J ends lost 4 bases and 2 bases, in that order; junction bases with no gene match: 6. The CDR3 loop spans 15 amino acids. In germline, CDR1 is SGDLS, CDR2 YYNGEE.

The rearrangement uses TRBV10-3 and TRBJ1-2, with D possibly being TRBD1 (6 bases). CDR3 size: 14 residues. V lost 5 bases, J lost 0 bases, and 10 bases lay in between. In germline, CDR1 is ENHRY, CDR2 SYGVKD. Here the CDR3 reads CAISKGQANYGYTF. In DNA, the CDR3 is TGTGCCATCAGTAAGGGACAAGCTAACTATGGCTACACCTTC.

J is TRBJ2-3 and V is TRBV28; 8 bases are shared with TRBD2. Per the germline V gene, CDR1 is MDHEN and CDR2 is SYDVKM. Germline trimming cut 3 bases from V and 1 base from J; bases unmatched to any gene: 3. There are 15 residues in the CDR3. The CDR3 here is CASSFWRGGTDTQYF. The DNA of the CDR3 is TGTGCCAGCAGTTTCTGGCGGGGGGGCACAGATACGCAGTATTTT.

The CDR3 nucleotides read TGTGCCAGCAGCCCGGCTAGCGGGGGGGCCAATGAGCAGTTCTTC. Its protein product is CASSPASGGANEQFF. This chain connects TRBV7-9 to TRBJ2-1; TRBD2 matches 12 bases. J was trimmed by 6 bases and V by 5 bases; bases with no gene match: 5. The CDR3 length is 15 residues. CDR1 SEHNR and CDR2 FQNEAQ come from the germline V gene (reference sequence).

The chain employs TRBV19 and TRBJ2-3, with unresolved D. The CDR3 contains 13 residues. Trimming removed 3 bases at V and 3 bases at J, with 7 bases between. Germline assignment: CDR1 LNHDA and CDR2 SQIVND (reference sequence). This chain's CDR3 is CASSIPRTDTQYF. CDR3 nucleotides: TGTGCCAGTAGTATCCCACGGACAGATACGCAGTATTTT.

V is TRBV5-4 and J is TRBJ2-1; 8 positions match TRBD2. The ends lost 0 bases at V and 7 bases at J; junction bases unmatched: 6. CDR1 is SGHNT and CDR2 is YYREEE in the germline V gene (reference sequence). The length of the CDR3 is 15 residues. As DNA, the CDR3 is TGTGCCAGCAGCTTGGCGGGCGGGGGGAGGAATGAGCAGTTCTTC. Encoded protein: CASSLAGGGRNEQFF.

This clone was seen more than once but under ten times. V gene TRBV7-2 combines with J gene TRBJ2-1, with 8 bases identical to TRBD2. CDR3 length: 13 residues. V was pared by 10 bases and J by 6 bases, with 8 bases of the junction left unmatched. The germline V gene encodes CDR1 SGHTA and CDR2 FQGNSA. CDR3 sequence (DNA): TGTGCCACCGCGGGGGGCGGGTTCAATGAGCAGTTCTTC. It translates to CATAGGGFNEQFF. The full variable domain, its missing parts supplied by reference TRBV7-2 and TRBJ2-1, is GAGVSQSPSNKVTEKGKDVELRCDPISGHTALYWYRQSLGQGLEFLIYFQGNSAPDKSGLPSDRFSAERTGGSVSTLTIQRTQQEDSAVYLCATAGGGFNEQFFGPGTRLTVL.

V and J are TRBV7-3 and TRBJ2-7; TRBD1 matches 9 bases. Trimming cost V 2 bases and J 3 bases; bases outside gene matches: 5. Germline V gene lookup returns CDR1 SGHTA and CDR2 FQGTGA. This CDR3 contains 15 residues. The CDR3 protein is CASSLGGQGLYEQYF. The CDR3 bases are TGTGCCAGCAGCTTAGGGGGACAGGGTCTCTACGAGCAGTACTTC.

The rearrangement joins TRBV25-1 to TRBJ2-7, with 8 positions matching TRBD1. Germline values: CDR1 MGHDK, CDR2 SYGVNS. The CDR3 is 15 amino acids. The V segment lost 6 bases and the J segment 3 bases; nucleotides outside the gene matches: 10. The DNA for the CDR3 is TGTGCCAGCAGCTTCTCCCGGGACAGGTTCTACGAGCAGTACTTC. Amino acid sequence: CASSFSRDRFYEQYF.

This chain joins TRBV2 and TRBJ1-6; D may be TRBD1 (6 bases). The V gene lost 4 bases and the J gene lost 8 bases, with 9 bases spanning the gap. The CDR3 covers 13 residues. Germline V lookup: CDR1 SNHLY, CDR2 FYNNEI. CDR3 DNA: TGTGCCAGCAGTGGGGAGGGGGATTCACCCCTCCACTTT. Translated: CASSGEGDSPLHF. The full variable domain, in which reference TRBV2 and TRBJ1-6 provide the parts outside the CDR3, is EPEVTQTPSHQVTQMGQEVILRCVPISNHLYFYWYRQILGQKVEFLVSFYNNEISEKSEIFDDQFSVERPDGSNFTLKIRSTKLEDSAMYFCASSGEGDSPLHFGNGTRLTVT.

The rearrangement links TRBV29-1 to TRBJ1-5; D is unresolved. Between the trimmed V and J ends, which lost 6 bases and 2 bases, there was a span of 8 bases. The CDR3 consists of 12 residues. In germline, CDR1 is SQVTM, CDR2 ANQGSEA. CDR3 loop: CSVLEGNQPQHF. The DNA of the CDR3 is TGCAGCGTCCTGGAGGGCAATCAGCCCCAGCATTTT.

The chain combines TRBV4-2 with TRBJ2-3, with 7 bases aligning to TRBD2. This CDR3 comprises 13 residues. The V and J ends lost 4 bases and 9 bases, in that order; junction bases with no gene match: 7. Germline V CDR1 and CDR2: LGHNA, YNFKEQ. The CDR3 sequence: CASSPAGLGTQYF. CDR3 coding DNA: TGTGCCAGCAGCCCCGCTGGACTAGGCACGCAGTATTTT.

Only a few counts were recorded for this clone. This chain links TRBV6-6 with TRBJ1-3; TRBD1 aligns across 7 bases. The V gene's germline CDR1 is MNHNY and CDR2 SVGAGI (reference sequence). The CDR3 consists of 11 residues. Unmatched junction bases numbered 4, after V lost 6 bases and J lost 11 bases. The CDR3 sequence is CASRTDRAIYF. The CDR3 DNA is TGTGCCAGCAGAACCGACAGGGCCATATATTTT.

The gene calls are TRBV18 and TRBJ1-5; D not certain. The CDR3 covers 14 residues. The V gene's germline CDR1 is KGHSH and CDR2 LQKENI. Trimming removed 5 bases at V and 0 bases at J, with 8 bases between. CDR3 protein: CASSEVNSNQPQHF. The CDR3 DNA reads TGTGCCAGCTCAGAGGTCAATAGCAATCAGCCCCAGCATTTT.

The chain carries TRBV10-1 and TRBJ2-1, with 15 bases identical to TRBD2. V shed 7 bases, J shed 7 bases, and the junction held 8 bases outside the gene matches. This CDR3 is 16 amino acids long. Germline V lookup: CDR1 WNHNN, CDR2 SYGVQD (reference sequence). The CDR3 DNA follows: TGCGCCAGCATCCCCCCCGGGACTAGCGGGGGGAATGAGCAGTTCTTC. It translates to CASIPPGTSGGNEQFF.

The chain carries TRBV6-2 or TRBV6-3 and TRBJ2-7, with D maybe TRBD1 (5 bases). This CDR3 spans 14 amino acids. V lost 5 bases, J lost 0 bases, and 11 bases lay in between. CDR1 is MNHEY, CDR2 SVGEGT, per germline. The CDR3 DNA reads as TGTGCCAGCAGTACATACAGGCGCTCCTACGAGCAGTACTTC. Amino acid sequence: CASSTYRRSYEQYF.

CDR3: CASSRDSRNTGELFF. Here the CDR3 DNA reads TGTGCCAGCAGCCGGGACAGTCGTAACACCGGGGAGCTGTTTTTT. This chain uses TRBV25-1 with TRBJ2-2; 7 nucleotides line up with TRBD1. This CDR3 region has 15 residues. Germline trimming cut 6 bases from V and 2 bases from J; bases unmatched to any gene: 6. From germline, CDR1 is MGHDK and CDR2 SYGVNS. Full variable domain (outside the CDR3, taken from reference TRBV25-1 and TRBJ2-2): EADIYQTPRYLVIGTGKKITLECSQTMGHDKMYWYQQDPGMELHLIHYSYGVNSTEKGDLSSESTVSRIRTEHFPLTLESARPSHTSQYLCASSRDSRNTGELFFGEGSRLTVL.

This clone has only a few counts. The chain links TRBV7-3 to TRBJ1-6; D is unresolved. The germline gives CDR1 SGHTA, CDR2 FQGTGA. V was shortened by 1 base and J by 6 bases, with 10 bases between the two germline ends. This CDR3 is built from 15 residues. CDR3 loop: CASSLSAGPNSPLHF. In nucleotides, the CDR3 is TGTGCCAGCAGCTTAAGTGCAGGCCCTAATTCACCCCTCCACTTT.

This clone was found once. This chain joins TRBV5-1 and TRBJ2-5; 9 bases map to TRBD1. The CDR3 totals 14 residues. CDR1 is SGHRS, CDR2 YFSETQ, per germline. J lost 5 bases, V lost 5 bases, and 7 bases had no gene match. The CDR3 DNA reads TGCGCCAGCAGGCCGGGACAGGGAACCGAGACCCAGTACTTC. Translated: CASRPGQGTETQYF.

The rearrangement links TRBV11-2 to TRBJ2-5; TRBD1 aligns across 7 bases. The V gene's germline CDR1 is SGHAT and CDR2 FQNNGV. CDR3 size: 13 residues. Trimming at V came to 5 bases and at J to 3 bases, leaving 3 bases not matched to a gene. CDR3 residues: CASSPTGKETQYF. The DNA for the CDR3 is TGTGCCAGCAGCCCGACAGGGAAAGAGACCCAGTACTTC.